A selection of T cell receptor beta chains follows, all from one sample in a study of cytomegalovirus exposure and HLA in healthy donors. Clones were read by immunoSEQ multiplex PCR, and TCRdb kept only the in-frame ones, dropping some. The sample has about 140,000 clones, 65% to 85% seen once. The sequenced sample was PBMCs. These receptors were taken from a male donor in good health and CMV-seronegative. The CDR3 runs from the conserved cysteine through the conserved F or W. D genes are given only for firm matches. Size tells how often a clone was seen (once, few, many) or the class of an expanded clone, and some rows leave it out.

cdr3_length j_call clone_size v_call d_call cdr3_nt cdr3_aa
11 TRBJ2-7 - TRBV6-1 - TGTGCCAGTGGGCTTTCCTACGAGCAGTACTTC CASGLSYEQYF
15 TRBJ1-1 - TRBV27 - TGTGCCAGCAGTTTATGGCCCAGGGAGAACACTGAAGCTTTCTTT CASSLWPRENTEAFF
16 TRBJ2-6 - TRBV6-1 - TGTGCCAGCAGTGAACAGGGTGGAACTGGGGCCAACGTCCTGACTTTC CASSEQGGTGANVLTF
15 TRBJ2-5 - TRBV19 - TGTGCCAGTAGTATTTCCCTTGATTTAGTGGAGACCCAGTACTTC CASSISLDLVETQYF
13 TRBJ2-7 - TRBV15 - TGTGCCACCAGCAGAGACTACCCCTACGAGCAGTACTTC CATSRDYPYEQYF
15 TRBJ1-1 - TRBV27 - TGTGCCAGCAGTTTATTACCAGGAAAAAACACTGAAGCTTTCTTT CASSLLPGKNTEAFF
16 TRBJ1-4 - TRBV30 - TGTGCCTGGAGTGTATACGGGGGATCCACTAATGAAAAACTGTTTTTT CAWSVYGGSTNEKLFF
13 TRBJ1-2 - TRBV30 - TGTGCCTGGACAATCACAGGGACCTATGGCTACACCTTC CAWTITGTYGYTF
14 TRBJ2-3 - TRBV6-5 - TGTGCCAGCAGTGACACTTATGGCACAGATACGCAGTATTTT CASSDTYGTDTQYF
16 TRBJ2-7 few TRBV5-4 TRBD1 TGTGCCAGCAGCCCCTACCCCAGGGGGAGCTCCTACGAGCAGTACTTC CASSPYPRGSSYEQYF
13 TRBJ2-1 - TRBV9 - TGTGCCAGCAGCGGAACGCTCGGGAATGAGCAGTTCTTC CASSGTLGNEQFF
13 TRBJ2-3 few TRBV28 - TGTGCCAGCAGTTTATCGAGCACAGATACGCAGTATTTT CASSLSSTDTQYF
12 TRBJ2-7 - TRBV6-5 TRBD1 TGTGCCAGCGGAAGACAGGGGAACGAGCAGTACTTC CASGRQGNEQYF
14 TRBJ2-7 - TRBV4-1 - TGCGCCAGCAGCTCCCCGGGAACCTCCTACGAGCAGTACTTC CASSSPGTSYEQYF
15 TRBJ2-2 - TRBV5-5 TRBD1 TGTGCCAGCAGCCTACAGGGGTTTAACACCGGGGAGCTGTTTTTT CASSLQGFNTGELFF
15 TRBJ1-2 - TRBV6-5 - TGTGCCAGCAGGACGACAGGAGCCTACCCTTATGGCTACACCTTC CASRTTGAYPYGYTF
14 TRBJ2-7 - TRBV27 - TGTGCCAGCAGACCCGCGGCTGGTCTCTACGAGCAGTACTTC CASRPAAGLYEQYF
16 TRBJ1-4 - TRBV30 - TGTGCCTGGATCGGCAGGGGCGGAGCAACTAATGAAAAACTGTTTTTT CAWIGRGGATNEKLFF
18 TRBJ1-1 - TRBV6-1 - TGTGCCAGCAGTGCCTGGGGGGGGGCCGGATTACCGAACACTGAAGCTTTCTTT CASSAWGGAGLPNTEAFF
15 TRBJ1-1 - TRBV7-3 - TGTGCCAGCAGCAAACTAGGCAGGGGGAACACTGAAGCTTTCTTT CASSKLGRGNTEAFF
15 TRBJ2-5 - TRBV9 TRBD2 TGTGCCAGCAGCTTCTCGAGCGGGAGCAGTGAGACCCAGTACTTC CASSFSSGSSETQYF
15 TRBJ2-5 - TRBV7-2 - TGTGCCAGCAGCTTAAGAGGGCAGTTCCAAGAGACCCAGTACTTC CASSLRGQFQETQYF
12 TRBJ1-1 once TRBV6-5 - TGTGCCAGCAGTTACCCGGACAGTGAAGCTTTCTTT CASSYPDSEAFF
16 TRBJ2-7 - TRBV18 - TGTGCCAGCTCACCACCGGCCGGGCGGGGCTCCTACGAGCAGTACTTC CASSPPAGRGSYEQYF
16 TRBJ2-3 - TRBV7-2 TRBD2 TGTGCCAGCAGCTTAATAATGCGGGGGGGGTTGGATACGCAGTATTTT CASSLIMRGGLDTQYF
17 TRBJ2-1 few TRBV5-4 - TGTGCCAGCAGCCCTGCTGGTGCGGGGAGCTCCTACAATGAGCAGTTCTTC CASSPAGAGSSYNEQFF
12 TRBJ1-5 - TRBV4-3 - TGCGCCAGCAGCCAAGACAGGGGGCCCCAGCATTTT CASSQDRGPQHF
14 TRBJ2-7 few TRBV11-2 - TGTGCCAGCAGCTTAGGGGGACTCTCCTACGAGCAGTACTTC CASSLGGLSYEQYF
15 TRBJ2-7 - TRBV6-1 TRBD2 TGTGCCAGCAGTGCAAATAGCGGGAAAGCCTACGAGCAGTACTTC CASSANSGKAYEQYF
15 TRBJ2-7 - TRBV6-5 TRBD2 TGTGCCAGCAGTTACACCCCTAGCGGTTTCTACGAGCAGTACTTC CASSYTPSGFYEQYF
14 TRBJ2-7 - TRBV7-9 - TGTGCCAGCAGCTTCTCGGGCGGGCTCTCCGAGCAGTACTTC CASSFSGGLSEQYF
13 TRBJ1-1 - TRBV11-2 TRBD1 TGTGCCAGCAGCTTGACAGGGCGTACTGAAGCTTTCTTT CASSLTGRTEAFF
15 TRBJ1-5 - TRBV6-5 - TGTGCCAGCAGTTACACGGGAGGGGGCAATCAGCCCCAGCATTTT CASSYTGGGNQPQHF
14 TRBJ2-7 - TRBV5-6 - TGTGCCAGCAGCTTGTGGCAGGGGGGCTACGAGCAGTACTTC CASSLWQGGYEQYF
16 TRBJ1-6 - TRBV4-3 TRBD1 TGCGCCAGCAGCCAAGAAGGACAGGGGGCCGGCTCTCCCCTCCACTTT CASSQEGQGAGSPLHF
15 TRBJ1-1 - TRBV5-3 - TGTGCCAGAAGCTGCGGTAAGGGACAGAACACTGAAGCTTTCTTT CARSCGKGQNTEAFF
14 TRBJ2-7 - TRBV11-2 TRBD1 TGTGCCAGTATCCGGGACAGGGCTTCCTACGAGCAGTACTTC CASIRDRASYEQYF
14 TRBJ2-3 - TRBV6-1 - TGTGCCAGCAGCTACAGGGAAGAGACAGATACGCAGTATTTT CASSYREETDTQYF
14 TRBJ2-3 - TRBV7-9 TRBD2 TGTGCCAGCAGACCAGCGGGAGGGCCCGATACGCAGTATTTT CASRPAGGPDTQYF
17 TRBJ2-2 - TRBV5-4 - TGTGCCAGCAGCTCAGAGGGGGTTAGCAGGACAACCGGGGAGCTGTTTTTT CASSSEGVSRTTGELFF